Listed below are T cell receptor beta chains from one sample, sequenced in a study of blood T cell repertoires in COVID-19. Produced via immunoSEQ multiplex PCR; TCRdb's table is partial and in-frame only. The sample has about 130,000 clones; roughly 74% are singletons. The source material was peripheral blood. The receptors stem from a man between 60 and 70 years old with acute or convalescent COVID-19. CDR3s include the opening cysteine and the closing phenylalanine or tryptophan. The D gene is left open where the match is weak. Some rows have no size entry. The others give once, few or many, or a class for an expanded clone.

TRBV19,TRBJ1-1,NA,NA,TGTGCCAGTAGTATGTCTGGGTTTGAGGCTACTGAAGCTTTCTTT,CASSMSGFEATEAFF
TRBV2,TRBJ1-2,NA,few,TGTGCCAGCAGTTACAGTGTTAACTATGGCTACACCTTC,CASSYSVNYGYTF
TRBV19,TRBJ1-2,NA,NA,TGTGCCAGCACAGACTACAGGGCTAAGAACTATGGCTACACCTTC,CASTDYRAKNYGYTF
TRBV10-1,TRBJ2-3,NA,NA,TGCGCCAGCAGTCCCGGCCATAATAGCGGACCCACAGATACGCAGTATTTT,CASSPGHNSGPTDTQYF
TRBV19,TRBJ2-1,TRBD2,NA,TGTGCCAGTACGGGGGGGCTCGGTAATGAGCAGTTCTTC,CASTGGLGNEQFF
TRBV6-6,TRBJ1-4,NA,few,TGTGCCAGCAGAAATCCCAAACTAGTGGGTGAAAAACTGTTTTTT,CASRNPKLVGEKLFF
TRBV5-1,TRBJ2-1,TRBD2,few,TGCGCCAGCAGGCTGGGACTAGCCAGCGTCTATGAGCAGTTCTTC,CASRLGLASVYEQFF
TRBV7-2,TRBJ2-7,TRBD2,NA,TGTGCCAGCAGCTTAGGTCTAGCGGGAGTATACGAGCAGTACTTC,CASSLGLAGVYEQYF
TRBV11-3,TRBJ2-1,TRBD2,NA,TGTGCCAGCAGCTTAGGGACTAGCGGGGGGTTCCCCAGTGAGCAGTTCTTC,CASSLGTSGGFPSEQFF
TRBV5-5,TRBJ2-7,TRBD1,NA,TGTGCCAGCACCTGGGAAGGGACAGGGAACTACGAGCAGTACTTC,CASTWEGTGNYEQYF
TRBV2,TRBJ1-1,TRBD1,NA,TGTGCCAGCAGTGGACAGGGGGTGAACACTGAAGCTTTCTTT,CASSGQGVNTEAFF
TRBV2,TRBJ2-7,TRBD1,NA,TGTGCCAGCAGTGCTGGGACAGCGCAGTACTTC,CASSAGTAQYF
TRBV29-1,TRBJ1-2,NA,NA,TGCAGCGTCCAGATCCCCGACAGGAACTATGGCTACACCTTC,CSVQIPDRNYGYTF
TRBV5-4,TRBJ2-3,TRBD2,NA,TGTGCCAGCAGCCCAGAAGCGGGGGGGCGCACAGATACGCAGTATTTT,CASSPEAGGRTDTQYF
TRBV2,TRBJ2-1,NA,few,TGTGCCAGCAGTGGCGTGACTAACAATGAGCAGTTCTTC,CASSGVTNNEQFF
TRBV5-1,TRBJ2-1,NA,NA,TGCGCCAGCAGCTGTTCATTCGCTCTATGGGAGGTCTGTACCGATGAGCAGTTCTTC,CASSCSFALWEVCTDEQFF
TRBV21-1,TRBJ2-3,NA,once,TGTGCCAGCAGCAAAGTTCCAGCGATCTCGGCAGATACGCAGTATTTT,CASSKVPAISADTQYF
TRBV7-9,TRBJ1-1,NA,few,TGTGCCAGCAGCCCCGCCCACGGAGTGAACACTGAAGCTTTCTTT,CASSPAHGVNTEAFF
TRBV18,TRBJ2-5,NA,NA,TGTGCCAGCTCACCCTTGGGCGGGACGGCTTATGAGACCCAGTACTTC,CASSPLGGTAYETQYF
TRBV14,TRBJ1-1,TRBD1,NA,TGTGCCAGCAGCCAGGGGGACAGGCTGAACACTGAAGCTTTCTTT,CASSQGDRLNTEAFF
TRBV7-8,TRBJ1-1,NA,few,TGTGCCAGCAGCTTAGCCCCCGGAAGGAGGAACACTGAAGCTTTCTTT,CASSLAPGRRNTEAFF
TRBV4-2,TRBJ2-7,TRBD2,NA,TGTGCCAGCAGCCAAGACCTAGCGGCCTACGAGCAGTACTTC,CASSQDLAAYEQYF
TRBV7-2,TRBJ1-3,NA,NA,TGTGCCAGCAGCCCTTCTGGAAACACCATATATTTT,CASSPSGNTIYF
TRBV11-2,TRBJ1-1,TRBD1,NA,TGTGCCAGCAGCTTCGGGACAGGAGGGAACACTGAAGCTTTCTTT,CASSFGTGGNTEAFF
TRBV7-3,TRBJ2-1,TRBD2,NA,TGTGCCAGCAGCTTAACCAGCGGGGAAGATGCTGAGCAGTTCTTC,CASSLTSGEDAEQFF
TRBV5-5,TRBJ2-7,NA,NA,TGTGCCAGCAGCTTTGACGCGGTGTCCTACGAGCAGTACTTC,CASSFDAVSYEQYF
TRBV30,TRBJ1-1,NA,NA,TGTGCCTGGAGTGTTAAGAGAATGAACACTGAAGCTTTCTTT,CAWSVKRMNTEAFF
TRBV11-2,TRBJ1-2,NA,few,TGTGCCAGCAGCTTATCAGGGGATGGCTACACCTTC,CASSLSGDGYTF
TRBV29-1,TRBJ2-1,TRBD2,NA,TGCAGCGTCGTAGCGGGGGGTAGTGCCTACAATGAGCAGTTCTTC,CSVVAGGSAYNEQFF
TRBV24-1,TRBJ2-1,NA,NA,TGTGCCACCAGTGATTTGCAATACAATGAGCAGTTCTTC,CATSDLQYNEQFF
TRBV28,TRBJ2-2,NA,few,TGTGCCAGCAGAGGATATAGCGGCATGAACACCGGGGAGCTGTTTTTT,CASRGYSGMNTGELFF
TRBV6-5,TRBJ2-1,NA,NA,TGTGCCAGCACGACAGAATTGAAGGACAATGAGCAGTTCTTC,CASTTELKDNEQFF
TRBV18,TRBJ1-5,NA,NA,TGTGCCAGCTCCGGGACACTCAGCAATCAGCCCCAGCATTTT,CASSGTLSNQPQHF
TRBV18,TRBJ1-1,TRBD1,NA,TGTGCCAGCTCAGGGACAGGAGGCACTGAAGCTTTCTTT,CASSGTGGTEAFF
TRBV7-8,TRBJ1-1,NA,NA,TGTGCCAGCAGCTTAATGAATGGTATCACGCGTACTGAAGCTTTCTTT,CASSLMNGITRTEAFF
TRBV21-1,TRBJ2-7,NA,NA,TGTGCCAGCAGCCCCGGGAACCGGAGCTCCTACGAGCAGTACTTC,CASSPGNRSSYEQYF
TRBV6-1,TRBJ2-7,TRBD1,NA,TGTGCCAGCAGCCCCACAGGGGGTTCCTACGAGCAGTACTTC,CASSPTGGSYEQYF
TRBV27,TRBJ1-2,NA,NA,TGTGCCAGCAGTCCATCACGACAGCACAGCTACACCTTC,CASSPSRQHSYTF
TRBV7-8,TRBJ2-5,TRBD2,NA,TGTGCCAGCAGCTTTCGAGCGGGAGAGGAGACCCAGTACTTC,CASSFRAGEETQYF
TRBV2,TRBJ2-7,NA,many,TGTGCCAGCAGTGTAGAGGGCTACGAGCAGTACTTC,CASSVEGYEQYF
TRBV10-3,TRBJ2-1,TRBD2,few,TGTGCCATCAGTCGGGAAACGATTAGCGGGAGGGGTTACAATGAGCAGTTCTTC,CAISRETISGRGYNEQFF
TRBV30,TRBJ1-2,TRBD1,NA,TGTGCCTGGACCAGGGGGGGACAGGACTATGGCTACACCTTC,CAWTRGGQDYGYTF
TRBV7-9,TRBJ1-2,TRBD1,NA,TGTGCCAGCAGCTTAATAACAGGGGGCGATGGCTACACCTTC,CASSLITGGDGYTF
TRBV7-9,TRBJ2-5,NA,NA,TGTGCCAGCAGCGTACCTAGCGCGGAAGAGACCCAGTACTTC,CASSVPSAEETQYF
TRBV5-8,TRBJ2-7,TRBD2,NA,TGTGCCAGCGTACTCCTAACTAGCGGGAGGTACGAGCAGTACTTC,CASVLLTSGRYEQYF